These T cell receptor beta chains were read from a single sample in a study of blood T cell repertoires in COVID-19. Repertoires were generated with immunoSEQ multiplex PCR, while TCRdb's copy carries only in-frame clones and drops some. The repertoire includes 250,000 to 300,000 clones, around 86% of them detected once, and 3.5% to 4% sits in the top ten. Source material: peripheral blood. These receptors were obtained from a man aged 18 to 30 with active or convalescent COVID-19. CDR3s include the opening cysteine and the closing phenylalanine or tryptophan. A D gene is named only where the DNA matches it firmly. Expanded clones get a size class; other rows say once, few or many, or leave the size out.

V gene	clone size	D gene	J gene	CDR3 protein	CDR3 DNA
TRBV6-5	NA	TRBD1	TRBJ1-4	CASTGQGKEKLFF	TGTGCCAGCACGGGACAGGGGAAGGAAAAACTGTTTTTT
TRBV19	once	TRBD1	TRBJ2-1	CASSRDRGDEQFF	TGTGCCAGTAGTAGGGACAGGGGGGATGAGCAGTTCTTC
TRBV30	NA	NA	TRBJ2-7	CAWSVGGVPEQYF	TGTGCCTGGAGTGTAGGGGGAGTACCCGAGCAGTACTTC
TRBV7-3	NA	TRBD1	TRBJ2-5	CASSLRTGNQETQYF	TGTGCCAGCAGCCTCCGGACAGGGAATCAAGAGACCCAGTACTTC
TRBV19	NA	NA	TRBJ2-2	CASSRSGETGELFF	TGTGCCAGTAGTAGATCAGGGGAAACCGGGGAGCTGTTTTTT
TRBV6-2/TRBV6-3	once	NA	TRBJ1-3	CASSYAETSGNTIYF	TGTGCCAGCAGTTACGCGGAGACCTCTGGAAACACCATATATTTT
TRBV18	NA	TRBD1	TRBJ2-6	CASSRNTGVGANVLTF	TGTGCCAGCTCACGTAACACAGGGGTTGGGGCCAACGTCCTGACTTTC
TRBV14	NA	NA	TRBJ1-1	CASSLGQNTEAFF	TGTGCCAGCAGCCTTGGACAGAACACTGAAGCTTTCTTT
TRBV19	NA	TRBD1	TRBJ1-6	CASSIGTGNSPLHF	TGTGCCAGTAGTATAGGGACAGGAAATTCACCCCTCCACTTT
TRBV6-5	NA	TRBD1	TRBJ1-6	CASSKTGDSPLHF	TGTGCCAGCAGTAAAACAGGGGATTCACCCCTCCACTTT
TRBV10-3	NA	NA	TRBJ1-1	CATEAGGARTEAFF	TGTGCCACAGAGGCGGGGGGCGCGAGGACTGAAGCTTTCTTT
TRBV5-5	few	TRBD1	TRBJ1-1	CASSLAPGTGGSNTEAFF	TGTGCCAGCAGCTTGGCCCCTGGGACAGGGGGTAGCAACACTGAAGCTTTCTTT
TRBV7-9	once	TRBD1	TRBJ2-5	CASSSNRDRGVETQYF	TGTGCCAGCAGCTCTAACAGGGACAGGGGTGTAGAGACCCAGTACTTC
TRBV19	NA	TRBD1	TRBJ1-1	CATRRSGTGRIFF	TGTGCCACTCGACGATCCGGGACAGGACGTATTTTCTTT
TRBV30	once	TRBD1	TRBJ1-1	CAWSVLTGVFF	TGTGCCTGGAGTGTACTGACAGGGGTTTTCTTT
TRBV25-1	NA	TRBD1	TRBJ2-1	CASSFGTGNTYNEQFF	TGTGCCAGCAGTTTCGGGACAGGGAACACCTACAATGAGCAGTTCTTC
TRBV28	NA	NA	TRBJ2-7	CASTRNFHEQYF	TGTGCCAGCACCAGGAACTTCCACGAGCAGTACTTC
TRBV19	NA	NA	TRBJ2-7	CASSTRQDAYEQYF	TGTGCCAGTAGTACCAGACAGGACGCCTACGAGCAGTACTTC
TRBV6-1	NA	TRBD1	TRBJ1-2	CASSDRGVGGYTF	TGTGCCAGCAGTGACAGGGGGGTCGGAGGCTACACCTTC
TRBV28	NA	NA	TRBJ1-2	CASLDWDSLGSGYTF	TGTGCCAGCTTAGATTGGGACTCCCTAGGAAGTGGCTACACCTTC
TRBV28	NA	NA	TRBJ1-2	CASSLPLQGIGHTF	TGTGCCAGCAGTTTACCCCTCCAGGGGATCGGCCACACCTTC
TRBV7-2	once	NA	TRBJ2-2	CASSSYQDTGELFF	TGTGCCAGCAGCTCCTACCAAGACACCGGGGAGCTGTTTTTT
TRBV19	NA	NA	TRBJ2-4	CASSNTGPAKNIQYF	TGTGCCAGTAGTAATACAGGGCCCGCCAAAAACATTCAGTACTTC
TRBV6-5	NA	NA	TRBJ1-2	CASSSRDGGYTF	TGTGCCAGCAGCTCCAGGGATGGTGGCTACACCTTC
TRBV19	NA	NA	TRBJ2-2	CASTPNRDSNTGELFF	TGTGCCAGTACCCCAAACAGGGATTCGAACACCGGGGAGCTGTTTTTT
TRBV19	NA	TRBD1	TRBJ2-3	CASSIGTESTDTQYF	TGTGCCAGTAGTATTGGGACAGAAAGCACAGATACGCAGTATTTT
TRBV18	NA	NA	TRBJ1-2	CASSGRDFADGYTF	TGTGCCAGCTCAGGACGGGACTTTGCAGATGGCTACACCTTC
TRBV9	NA	TRBD2	TRBJ2-1	CASSVAPSGGNNEQFF	TGTGCCAGCAGCGTAGCCCCTAGCGGGGGAAACAATGAGCAGTTCTTC
TRBV7-9	NA	NA	TRBJ1-6	CASSSPGLAGSPLHF	TGTGCCAGCAGCTCCCCGGGCTTGGCGGGTTCACCCCTCCACTTT
TRBV6-5	NA	TRBD2	TRBJ2-5	CASSLAGSQETQYF	TGTGCCAGCTCTCTAGCGGGATCCCAAGAGACCCAGTACTTC
TRBV6-5	few	TRBD2	TRBJ2-1	CASRLLAGAYNEQFF	TGTGCCAGCAGGCTACTAGCGGGAGCCTACAATGAGCAGTTCTTC
TRBV29-1	NA	NA	TRBJ2-7	CSYGDTYEQYF	TGCAGCTATGGTGACACCTACGAGCAGTACTTC
TRBV2	many	NA	TRBJ1-1	CASSRVNTEAFF	TGTGCCAGCAGTCGGGTGAACACTGAAGCTTTCTTT
TRBV3-1/TRBV3-2	NA	NA	TRBJ2-7	CASSQLGNSYEQYF	TGTGCCAGCAGCCAACTCGGGAATTCCTACGAGCAGTACTTC
TRBV5-1	NA	TRBD1	TRBJ2-5	CASSARQGAGETQYF	TGCGCCAGCAGCGCCCGACAGGGGGCGGGGGAGACCCAGTACTTC
TRBV7-9	NA	NA	TRBJ1-1	CASLPPPPGEAFF	TGTGCCTCATTACCTCCCCCACCAGGGGAAGCTTTCTTT
TRBV5-8	NA	TRBD2	TRBJ2-5	CASSPLAGGPKETQYF	TGTGCCAGCAGCCCTTTAGCGGGAGGGCCAAAAGAGACCCAGTACTTC
TRBV3-1/TRBV3-2	NA	NA	TRBJ1-4	CASSQRGPANEKLFF	TGTGCCAGCAGCCAAAGGGGTCCGGCAAACGAAAAACTGTTTTTT
TRBV4-1	NA	NA	TRBJ2-7	CASSPTPPGDITYEQYF	TGCGCCAGCAGCCCAACCCCGCCAGGGGACATAACCTACGAGCAGTACTTC
TRBV5-8	NA	TRBD1	TRBJ2-7	CASSLGSGTVYHEQYF	TGTGCCAGCAGCTTGGGTTCCGGGACAGTGTACCACGAGCAGTACTTC
TRBV5-4	NA	NA	TRBJ1-2	CASSLRLEGTGYTF	TGTGCCAGCAGCTTGAGGTTGGAGGGAACTGGCTACACCTTC
TRBV5-1	few	NA	TRBJ2-7	CASSRTSTVYEQYF	TGCGCCAGCAGCCGCACTTCTACCGTGTACGAGCAGTACTTC
TRBV13	NA	TRBD1	TRBJ1-2	CASSLYRGAGGYTF	TGTGCCAGCAGCTTATACAGGGGGGCGGGTGGCTACACCTTC
TRBV7-2	NA	NA	TRBJ2-1	CASSFLTGTYNEQFF	TGTGCCAGCAGCTTCTTAACAGGGACGTACAATGAGCAGTTCTTC
TRBV19	NA	NA	TRBJ2-1	CASSPRGRGDEQFF	TGTGCCAGTAGTCCCCGTGGGAGGGGGGATGAGCAGTTCTTC
TRBV9	NA	NA	TRBJ2-5	CASSPRVTYQETQYF	TGTGCCAGCAGCCCCAGGGTAACGTACCAAGAGACCCAGTACTTC
TRBV7-6	NA	NA	TRBJ1-1	CASSLEASETEAFF	TGTGCCAGCAGCTTAGAGGCTAGTGAGACTGAAGCTTTCTTT
TRBV5-5	NA	NA	TRBJ1-6	CASSLVPGEGSHLHF	TGTGCCAGCAGCTTGGTCCCAGGGGAGGGGTCTCACCTCCACTTT